These 3 T cell receptor beta chains were sequenced from one sample in a study of spatial heterogeneity in lung cancer. Time point in this sample: blood at routine non-recurrence follow-up after resection. No cell sorting; template was whole RNA from tumor, lung tissue or PBMC. MiXCR, run by TCRdb on the 5' RACE reads, gives a single entry per CDR3 protein. The sample shows about 120,000 distinct CDR3 sequences, roughly an eighth of them seen only once. The specimen comprised PBMCs, sampled at follow-up. Receptors originate from a male donor with early-stage non-small cell lung cancer.

J is TRBJ2-2 and V is TRBV6-5; a weak D match, TRBD1 (6 bases). CDR1 is MNHEY and CDR2 is SVGAGI in the germline V gene. V lost 10 bases to trimming and J lost 1 base, with 19 bases between them. CDR3 length equals 16 residues. CDR3 loop: CATLRRGTRNTGELFF. The DNA for the CDR3 is TGTGCCACTTTAAGGCGAGGGACAAGGAACACCGGGGAGCTGTTTTTT.

This clonotype was seen ten or more times. The chain employs TRBV12-3 or TRBV12-4 and TRBJ2-2; 10 bases match TRBD1. This CDR3 has 14 amino acids. V was pared by 7 bases and J by 7 bases, with 6 bases of the junction left unmatched. CDR3: CASTWTGGSGELFF. The CDR3 coding sequence is TGTGCCAGCACCTGGACAGGGGGTAGCGGGGAGCTGTTTTTT.

This clonotype has a handful of counts. The rearrangement uses TRBV30 and TRBJ1-1; unclear D gene. Trimming removed 6 bases from V and 4 bases from J, with 18 bases in between. Germline V gene sequence: CDR1 GTSNPN, CDR2 SVGIG (reference sequence). This CDR3 contains 14 residues. CDR3 coding DNA: TGTGCCTGCCCCGGATTTGAGCGGAGCACTGAAGCTTTCTTT. Amino acid sequence: CACPGFERSTEAFF.